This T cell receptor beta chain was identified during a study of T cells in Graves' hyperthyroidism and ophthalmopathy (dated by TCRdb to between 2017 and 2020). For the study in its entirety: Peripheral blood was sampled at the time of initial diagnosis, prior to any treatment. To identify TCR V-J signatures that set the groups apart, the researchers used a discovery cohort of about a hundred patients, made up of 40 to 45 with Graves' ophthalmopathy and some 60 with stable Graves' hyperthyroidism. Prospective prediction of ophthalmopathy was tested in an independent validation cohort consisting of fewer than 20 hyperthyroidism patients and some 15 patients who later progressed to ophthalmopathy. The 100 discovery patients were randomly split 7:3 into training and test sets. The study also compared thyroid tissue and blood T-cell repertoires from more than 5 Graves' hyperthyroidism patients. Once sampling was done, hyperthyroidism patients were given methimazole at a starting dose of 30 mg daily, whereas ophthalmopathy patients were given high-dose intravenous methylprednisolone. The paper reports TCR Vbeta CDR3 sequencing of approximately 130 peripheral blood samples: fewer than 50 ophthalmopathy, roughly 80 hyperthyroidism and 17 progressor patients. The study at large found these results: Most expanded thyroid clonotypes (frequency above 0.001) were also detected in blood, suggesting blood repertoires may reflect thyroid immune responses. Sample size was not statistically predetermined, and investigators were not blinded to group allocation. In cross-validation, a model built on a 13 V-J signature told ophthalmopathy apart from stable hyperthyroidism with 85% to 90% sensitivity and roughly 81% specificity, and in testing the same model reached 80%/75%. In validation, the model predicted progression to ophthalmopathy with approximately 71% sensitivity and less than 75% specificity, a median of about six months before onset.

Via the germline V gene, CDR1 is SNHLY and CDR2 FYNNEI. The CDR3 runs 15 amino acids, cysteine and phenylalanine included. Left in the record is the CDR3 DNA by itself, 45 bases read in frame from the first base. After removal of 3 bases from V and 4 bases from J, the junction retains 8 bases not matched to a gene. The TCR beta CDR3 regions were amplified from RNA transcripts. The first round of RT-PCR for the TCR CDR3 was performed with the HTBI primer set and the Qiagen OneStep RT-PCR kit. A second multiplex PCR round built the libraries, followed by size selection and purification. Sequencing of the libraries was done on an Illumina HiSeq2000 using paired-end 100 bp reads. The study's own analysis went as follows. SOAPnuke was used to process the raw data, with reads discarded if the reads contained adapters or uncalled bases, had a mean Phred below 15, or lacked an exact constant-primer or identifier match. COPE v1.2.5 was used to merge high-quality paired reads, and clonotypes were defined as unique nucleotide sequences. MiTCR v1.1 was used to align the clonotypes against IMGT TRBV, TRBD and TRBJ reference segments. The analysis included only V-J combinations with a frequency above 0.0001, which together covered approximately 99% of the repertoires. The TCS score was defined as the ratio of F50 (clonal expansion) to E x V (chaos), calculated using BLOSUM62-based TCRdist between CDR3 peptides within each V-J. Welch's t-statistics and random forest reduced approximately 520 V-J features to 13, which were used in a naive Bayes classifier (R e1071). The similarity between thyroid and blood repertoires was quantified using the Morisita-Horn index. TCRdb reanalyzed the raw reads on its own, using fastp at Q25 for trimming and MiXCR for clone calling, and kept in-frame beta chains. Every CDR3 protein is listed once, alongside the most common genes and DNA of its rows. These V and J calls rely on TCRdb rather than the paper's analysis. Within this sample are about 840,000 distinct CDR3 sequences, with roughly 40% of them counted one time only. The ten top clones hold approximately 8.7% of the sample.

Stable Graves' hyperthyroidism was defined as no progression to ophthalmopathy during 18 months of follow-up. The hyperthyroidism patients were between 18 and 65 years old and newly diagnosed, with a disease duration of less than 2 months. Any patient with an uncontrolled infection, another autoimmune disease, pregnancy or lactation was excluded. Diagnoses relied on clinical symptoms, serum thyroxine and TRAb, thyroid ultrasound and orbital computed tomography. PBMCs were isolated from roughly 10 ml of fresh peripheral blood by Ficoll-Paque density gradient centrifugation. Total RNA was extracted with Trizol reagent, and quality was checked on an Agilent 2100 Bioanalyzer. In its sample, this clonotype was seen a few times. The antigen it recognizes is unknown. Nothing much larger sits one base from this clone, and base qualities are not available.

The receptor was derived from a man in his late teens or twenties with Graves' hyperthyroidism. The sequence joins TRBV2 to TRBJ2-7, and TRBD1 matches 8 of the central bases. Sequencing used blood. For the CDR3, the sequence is CASSERAGGGYEQYF. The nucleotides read TGTGCCAGCAGTGAGAGGGCAGGGGGCGGTTACGAGCAGTACTTC. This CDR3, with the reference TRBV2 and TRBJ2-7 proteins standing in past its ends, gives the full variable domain EPEVTQTPSHQVTQMGQEVILRCVPISNHLYFYWYRQILGQKVEFLVSFYNNEISEKSEIFDDQFSVERPDGSNFTLKIRSTKLEDSAMYFCASSERAGGGYEQYFGPGTRLTVT.